This paragraph reports one TCR beta chain. Its antigen is unidentified. This sample stems from a study of cytomegalovirus exposure and HLA in healthy donors. Study-level points and caveats: Cytomegalovirus-associated TCR beta chains were listed, numbering 164.

The CDR3 loop spans 16 amino acids. Trimming at V came to 4 bases and at J to 10 bases, leaving 11 bases not matched to a gene. Per germline, CDR1 LGHNA and CDR2 YNFKEQ. Produced via immunoSEQ multiplex PCR; TCRdb's table is partial and in-frame only. The repertoire holds about 62,000 clones, around 93% seen once, with around 7% in the top ten. This TCR came from a woman aged 18-29 years in good health and CMV-seropositive. This chain uses TRBV4-2 with TRBJ1-4; 11 bases are a match to TRBD1. The sequenced sample consisted of PBMCs. CDR3 amino acids: CASSLLFRTGGGKLFF. The DNA of the CDR3 is TGTGCCAGCAGCCTACTATTCCGGACAGGGGGCGGAAAACTGTTTTTT.